This TCR beta chain was identified during a study of T cell repertoires in ileal Crohn's disease. Study-wide background: Surgery for a complication: stricturing in roughly 61%, penetrating in 39%. M0 samples are biopsies from inflamed ileum in the resection specimen. Each sample's TCRB immunosequencing used around 500 nanograms of biopsy DNA.

In germline, CDR1 is SGHVS, CDR2 FNYEAQ. Unmatched junction bases numbered 9, after V lost 1 base and J lost 8 bases. CDR3 length equals 16 residues. General observations from the study: Mucosal expansions were suggested to be mainly CD8 T cells.

Time point indicated: inflamed ileum from the surgical specimen. Of note for this clone: Its antigen is currently unknown.

The data were produced by immunoSEQ multiplex PCR, yet TCRdb's version contains in-frame clones alone and is incomplete. The sample contains about 7,800 clones, approximately 85% of which appear only once. Specimen: ileal tissue. The sequence was collected from an adult with Crohn's disease. This rearrangement joins TRBV7-6 to TRBJ2-1; TRBD2 matches 9 bases. The CDR3 DNA reads TGTGCCAGCAGCTTAGAGACTCGCGGGGGGGCCCATGAGCAGTTCTTC. This sequence encodes CASSLETRGGAHEQFF.